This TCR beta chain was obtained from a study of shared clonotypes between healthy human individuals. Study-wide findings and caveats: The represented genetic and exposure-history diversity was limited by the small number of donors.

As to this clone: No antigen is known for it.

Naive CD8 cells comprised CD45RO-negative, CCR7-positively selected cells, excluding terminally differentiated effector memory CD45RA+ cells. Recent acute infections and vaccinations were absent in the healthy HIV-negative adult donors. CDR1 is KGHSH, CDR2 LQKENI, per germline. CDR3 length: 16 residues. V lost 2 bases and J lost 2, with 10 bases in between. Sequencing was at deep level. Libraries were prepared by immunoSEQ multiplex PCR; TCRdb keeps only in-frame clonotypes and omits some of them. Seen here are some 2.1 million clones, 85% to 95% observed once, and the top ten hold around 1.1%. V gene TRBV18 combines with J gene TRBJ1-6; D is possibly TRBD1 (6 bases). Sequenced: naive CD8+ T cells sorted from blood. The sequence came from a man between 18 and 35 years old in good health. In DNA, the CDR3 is TGTGCCAGCTCACCATCAGGGGTACCCTATAATTCACCCCTCCACTTT. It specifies CASSPSGVPYNSPLHF.